This T cell receptor beta chain was retrieved from a study of blood T cells in healthy people across ages. Germline loops: CDR1 SGHTA, CDR2 FQGNSA. This CDR3 contains 15 residues. The ends were cut back, 5 bases at V and 3 bases at J, with 14 bases in the middle. Study findings and constraints: Per million T cells, TCR beta diversity dropped about linearly as age rose.

Peripheral blood from each donor was collected in a volume of ten milliliters. Each sample yielded at least 6 million isolated PBMCs. The extraction recovered at least 5.5 micrograms of total RNA per sample. A word on this clonotype: Its target is not known.

Combining a sample-barcoded 5' primer with a J-beta primer mix, a second PCR ran for 7 to 11 cycles. TCRdb itself ran the 5' RACE reads through MiXCR, one entry per CDR3 protein. Of around 1,600,000 distinct CDR3 sequences listed, 35% to 45% are singletons. The sequence came from a woman younger than 35 in good health. The J gene is TRBJ2-1, the V gene TRBV7-2, with D possibly TRBD2 on 6 matching bases. Sequences were obtained from blood. The chain's CDR3 is CASSPEAAGYNEQFF. DNA of the CDR3: TGTGCCAGCAGCCCCGAGGCAGCGGGCTACAATGAGCAGTTCTTC.